This TCR beta chain was captured by sequencing in a study of OX40 agonist ivuxolimab in advanced cancers. Background on the study: The study treated patients with ivuxolimab, an agonistic anti-OX40 (CD134) antibody. Of the participants, approximately 36% had some prior anti-PD-1, anti-PD-L1 or anti-CTLA-4 therapy, which was allowed.

The protocol was immunoSEQ multiplex PCR, while the TCRdb copy is restricted to in-frame clones and leaves out a portion. The table lists 60,000 to 65,000 clones, approximately 80% of them singletons. Germline values: CDR1 LNHDA, CDR2 SQIVND (reference sequence). This CDR3 has 14 amino acids. The germline V and J ends were trimmed by 5 bases and 10 bases, with 18 bases remaining between them. The chain joins TRBV19 to TRBJ2-1; the D gene could be TRBD1 or TRBD2 (5 bases each). The sequenced sample was CD4+ or CD8+ T cells sorted from blood, obtained in a trial of the OX40 agonist ivuxolimab. The clonotype originates from an adult with an advanced solid tumor such as melanoma, head and neck, liver or kidney cancer. The CDR3 protein is CASSFEISWGEQFF. DNA of the CDR3: TGTGCCAGTAGTTTTGAAATCTCGTGGGGGGAGCAGTTCTTC.